Below, 8 T cell receptor beta chains from the same sample are listed, as sequenced in a study of blood T cell repertoires in COVID-19. Here immunoSEQ multiplex PCR was the method, and the copy in TCRdb shows in-frame clones only, minus some. The repertoire has 200,000 to 250,000 clones, just over 85% of them found once; the top ten carry approximately 1.7%. The specimen sequenced was PBMCs or T cells enriched from blood (not recorded which). These receptors originate from a man aged 40-49 years who had recovered from COVID-19.

J is TRBJ2-7 and V is TRBV11-2, with 7 positions matching TRBD1. CDR1 and CDR2 from the germline V gene are SGHAT and FQNNGV. The CDR3 is 12 residues long. V trimming: 5 bases; J trimming: 6 bases; junction bases outside the gene matches: 4. This chain's CDR3 is CASSPGTAEQYF. CDR3 sequence (DNA): TGTGCCAGCAGCCCGGGGACAGCCGAGCAGTACTTC.

The chain employs TRBV28 and TRBJ1-2; 7 nucleotides line up with TRBD1. Per germline, CDR1 MDHEN and CDR2 SYDVKM. Trimming removed 6 bases from V and 8 bases from J; junction bases left unmatched: 6. The CDR3 runs 12 residues. The CDR3 DNA sequence: TGTGCCAGCAGCCCAGGGGGACTGGGCTACACCTTC. Residues: CASSPGGLGYTF.

V gene TRBV27 combines with J gene TRBJ2-2; D gene uncertain. V lost 2 bases and J 1 base, leaving 8 bases between the germline ends. Germline V lookup: CDR1 MNHEY, CDR2 SMNVEV (reference sequence). The CDR3 has 15 amino acids. CDR3 DNA: TGTGCCAGCAGTTTAAATGGCAGGAACACCGGGGAGCTGTTTTTT. Protein product: CASSLNGRNTGELFF.

This chain joins TRBV5-1 and TRBJ2-3; possible D gene TRBD1, 5 bases. This CDR3 comprises 15 residues. Germline loops: CDR1 SGHRS, CDR2 YFSETQ. The germline V and J ends were trimmed by 2 bases and 3 bases, with 13 bases remaining between them. In DNA form, the CDR3 reads TGCGCCAGCAGCTTTAGTCAGGGCTTAACAGATACGCAGTATTTT. It translates to CASSFSQGLTDTQYF.

This clone showed up just a few times. This chain uses TRBV24-1 with TRBJ2-3; 7 bases map to TRBD2. This CDR3 contains 17 residues. V lost 4 bases and J lost 6; bases outside the gene matches: 15. Looked up from germline, CDR1 is KGHDR and CDR2 is SFDVKD. The CDR3 coding sequence is TGTGCCACCAGTGACCCTAATACAAGCGGGGATATTGATACGCAGTATTTT. Its translation: CATSDPNTSGDIDTQYF.

The chain uses TRBV6-5 and TRBJ2-1; D is ambiguous. The CDR3 runs 13 residues. The germline gives CDR1 MNHEY, CDR2 SVGAGI. Trimming took 6 bases from V and 9 from J, leaving 15 bases between them. In DNA form, the CDR3 reads TGTGCCAGCAGATTTGGCGAGCCGGGTGAGCAGTTCTTC. Its protein product is CASRFGEPGEQFF.

This clone was detected only once. J is TRBJ1-1 and V is TRBV11-2; D might be TRBD1 (6 bases). This CDR3 comprises 14 residues. V was cut by 5 bases and J by 6 bases, with 16 bases left in between. Germline CDR1 is SGHAT and CDR2 is FQNNGV. CDR3 sequence reads: CASSAGQSTAEAFF. The CDR3 bases are TGTGCCAGCAGCGCAGGACAGTCTACCGCTGAAGCTTTCTTT.

This chain connects TRBV6-6 to TRBJ1-2; 9 bases map to TRBD1. The CDR3 runs 17 residues. The germline CDR1 and CDR2 sequences are MNHNY and SVGAGI (reference sequence). Trimming removed 5 bases from V and 1 base from J; junction bases left unmatched: 11. The CDR3 sequence is CASSRDRDALFNYGYTF. CDR3 nucleotides: TGTGCCAGCAGTCGGGACAGGGATGCACTATTTAACTATGGCTACACCTTC.